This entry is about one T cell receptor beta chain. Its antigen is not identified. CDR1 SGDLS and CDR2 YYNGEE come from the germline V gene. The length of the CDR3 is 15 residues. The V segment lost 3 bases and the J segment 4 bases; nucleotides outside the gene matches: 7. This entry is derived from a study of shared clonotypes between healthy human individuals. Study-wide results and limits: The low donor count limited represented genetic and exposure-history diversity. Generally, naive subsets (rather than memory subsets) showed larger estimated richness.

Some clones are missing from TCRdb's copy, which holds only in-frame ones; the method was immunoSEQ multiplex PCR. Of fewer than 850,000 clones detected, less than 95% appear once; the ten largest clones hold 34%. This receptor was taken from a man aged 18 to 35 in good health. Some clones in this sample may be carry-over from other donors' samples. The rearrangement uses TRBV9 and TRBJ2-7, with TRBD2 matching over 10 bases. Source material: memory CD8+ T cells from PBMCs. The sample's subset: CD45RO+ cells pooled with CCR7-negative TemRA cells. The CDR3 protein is CASSGPTSGPYEQYF. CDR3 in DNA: TGTGCCAGCAGCGGGCCGACTAGCGGGCCTTACGAGCAGTACTTC.